The 20 T cell receptor beta chains listed next were all sequenced from one sample in a study of T cell changes during pregnancy in multiple sclerosis (dated by TCRdb to the late 2010s). Library method: the immunoSEQ multiplex PCR assay. TCRdb holds this immuneACCESS table with in-frame rearrangements only. Some clones are missing; in checked studies, unresolved V genes explain under half, and the rest has no known cause. The sample has under 45,000 clones on record, roughly 84% of them singletons. 3.5% to 5% of the sample goes to the ten largest clones. Sequenced material: CD8+ T cells from peripheral blood mononuclear cells, taken in the first trimester of pregnancy. The receptors here all came from a female donor with multiple sclerosis, enrolled in a pregnancy study.

The V and J genes are TRBV15 and TRBJ2-5; TRBD1 matches 8 bases. Unmatched junction bases numbered 6, after V lost 5 bases and J lost 1 base. The CDR3 has 15 residues. The V gene's germline CDR1 is LNHNV and CDR2 YYDKDF (reference sequence). The CDR3 DNA reads as TGTGCCACCAGCCCTCTTACAGGGGGCCAAGAGACCCAGTACTTC. Amino acid sequence: CATSPLTGGQETQYF.

The rearrangement links TRBV7-9 to TRBJ2-5; the D gene is possibly TRBD2 (6 bases). Germline V gene data show CDR1 as SEHNR and CDR2 as FQNEAQ (reference sequence). Between the trimmed V and J ends, which lost 5 bases and 5 bases, there was a span of 18 bases. The CDR3 is 15 residues long. The DNA for the CDR3 is TGTGCCAGCAGCCCGCGGGACTCCCGAGGGGAGACCCAGTACTTC. This codes for CASSPRDSRGETQYF.

V is TRBV12-5 and J is TRBJ1-2; no firm D call. The CDR3 spans 16 residues. V lost 4 bases and J lost 2, with 17 bases in between. Germline V gene sequence: CDR1 LGHNT, CDR2 FRNRAP. CDR3 DNA sequence: TGTGCTAGTGGTTATACTACCGGCGGCATGAACTATGGCTACACCTTC. Translating gives CASGYTTGGMNYGYTF.

The chain links TRBV9 to TRBJ1-2; 9 bases fit TRBD1. The CDR3 extends over 16 amino acids. In germline, CDR1 is SGDLS, CDR2 YYNGEE. V lost 4 bases and J lost 3; bases outside the gene matches: 10. CDR3 residues: CASSHPGQGKDYGYTF. The CDR3 coding sequence is TGTGCCAGCAGCCACCCGGGACAGGGTAAAGACTATGGCTACACCTTC.

The rearrangement links TRBV6-5 to TRBJ2-3; 8 nucleotides line up with TRBD2. This CDR3 region has 14 residues. Germline CDR1 reads MNHEY; CDR2 reads SVGAGI. Trimming cost V 7 bases and J 5 bases; bases outside gene matches: 8. CDR3 nucleotides: TGTGCCAGCACGGGTAGCGGGGAGAGAGATACGCAGTATTTT. It is translated as CASTGSGERDTQYF.

The gene calls are TRBV5-3 and TRBJ2-7, with 7 bases lining up with TRBD2. TRBV5-3 falls under the ORF class, with uncertain function. CDR3 size: 14 residues. V was clipped by 9 bases and J by 6 bases; unmatched bases: 15. CDR3 loop: CAIEPGGGLGEQYF. The CDR3, as DNA: TGTGCCATAGAACCCGGGGGAGGGTTGGGCGAGCAGTACTTC.

This clone came up a few times. The chain couples TRBV30 to TRBJ1-1, with D perhaps matching TRBD1 (5 bases). V lost 0 bases, J lost 4 bases, and 12 bases lay in between. CDR3 length: 14 residues. The V gene's germline CDR1 is GTSNPN and CDR2 SVGIG (reference sequence). For the CDR3, the DNA is TGTGCCTGGAGTGTCCCTGGCAGGGCCACTGAAGCTTTCTTT. It yields the protein CAWSVPGRATEAFF.

This clone was picked up one time. The chain employs TRBV14 and TRBJ2-2; TRBD2 is a possible D gene (5 bases). This CDR3 spans 14 amino acids. V shed 5 bases and J shed 2 bases, with 9 bases lying between them. Germline V gene sequence: CDR1 SGHDN, CDR2 FVKESK. CDR3 loop: CASSKDSNTGELFF. The CDR3 coding sequence is TGTGCCAGCAGCAAGGACTCCAACACCGGGGAGCTGTTTTTT.

The chain combines TRBV6-6 with TRBJ1-5; 8 positions agree with TRBD1. CDR3 length equals 15 residues. Unmatched junction bases numbered 6, after V lost 8 bases and J lost 0 bases. Germline V gene data show CDR1 as MNHNY and CDR2 as SVGAGI (reference sequence). CDR3 sequence reads: CASGQGAFSNQPQHF. The CDR3 DNA follows: TGTGCCAGCGGCCAGGGGGCCTTTAGCAATCAGCCCCAGCATTTT.

The chain uses TRBV15 and TRBJ2-3, with TRBD1 matching 8 bases. J lost 3 bases, V lost 8 bases, and 13 bases had no gene match. The V gene's germline CDR1 is LNHNV and CDR2 YYDKDF (reference sequence). This CDR3 region has 16 residues. The CDR3 reads CATEAGGFYGTDTQYF. DNA of the CDR3: TGTGCCACCGAGGCAGGGGGCTTTTACGGGACAGATACGCAGTATTTT.

This chain connects TRBV19 to TRBJ2-7, with D perhaps matching TRBD1 (6 bases). The CDR3 contains 12 residues. V lost 4 bases and J lost 3, with 7 bases in between. Per the germline V gene, CDR1 is LNHDA and CDR2 is SQIVND (reference sequence). CDR3 nucleotide sequence: TGTGCCAGTAGTAGAGGGGGCTACGAGCAGTACTTC. Translating gives CASSRGGYEQYF. Filled out from reference TRBV19 and TRBJ2-7, the complete variable domain reads DGGITQSPKYLFRKEGQNVTLSCEQNLNHDAMYWYRQDPGQGLRLIYYSQIVNDFQKGDIAEGYSVSREKKESFPLTVTSAQKNPTAFYLCASSRGGYEQYFGPGTRLTVT.

This clone showed up just once. This chain joins TRBV4-1 and TRBJ2-3, with 14 bases lining up with TRBD2. V trimming: 6 bases; J trimming: 1 base; junction bases outside the gene matches: 12. The CDR3 length is 19 residues. Germline V gene lookup returns CDR1 MGHRA and CDR2 YSYEKL. CDR3 DNA sequence: TGCGCCAGCAGTGGACTAGCGGGGGGCTATTTCTCGGGCACAGATACGCAGTATTTT. It specifies CASSGLAGGYFSGTDTQYF.

The chain combines TRBV19 with TRBJ1-4; the D gene is possibly TRBD1 (6 bases). V lost 3 bases and J 2 bases, leaving 13 bases between the germline ends. Per germline, CDR1 LNHDA and CDR2 SQIVND (reference sequence). CDR3 length: 16 residues. The CDR3 protein is CASSILGGPTNEKLFF. The CDR3 bases are TGTGCCAGTAGTATCTTGGGGGGGCCCACTAATGAAAAACTGTTTTTT.

As regards this clone: Compared with germline, one end of the junction differs, possibly owing to a read error. The chain carries TRBV4-3 and TRBJ1-2; D possibly corresponds to TRBD1 (6 bases). The CDR3 is 18 residues long. Germline lookup yields CDR1 LGHNA and CDR2 YSLEER. CDR3 nucleotides: TGCGCCAACAGCCAAGAATTCCAGGGGACCTCGAGATCCTATGGCTACACCTTC. Protein: CANSQEFQGTSRSYGYTF.

This rearrangement joins TRBV5-8 to TRBJ1-4; 8 bases are shared with TRBD1. The V gene's germline CDR1 is SGHTS and CDR2 YDEGEE. The CDR3 extends over 16 amino acids. Trimming cost V 4 bases and J 5 bases; bases outside gene matches: 10. CDR3 sequence (DNA): TGTGCCAGCAGCATTACAGGGGGAGGAATGAATGAAAAACTGTTTTTT. It specifies CASSITGGGMNEKLFF.

The chain employs TRBV18 and TRBJ2-7, with D uncertain. Trimming cost V 0 bases and J 5 bases, with 8 bases left between them. The CDR3 consists of 13 residues. The germline V gene has CDR1 KGHSH and CDR2 LQKENI. The CDR3 nucleotides are TGTGCCAGCTCACCACCGTTCAGTAACGAGCAGTACTTC. This sequence encodes CASSPPFSNEQYF.

J is TRBJ2-3 and V is TRBV29-1, with TRBD1 identical over 11 bases. After removal of 6 bases from V and 2 bases from J, the junction contained 4 bases not matched to a gene. Germline values: CDR1 SQVTM, CDR2 ANQGSEA. This CDR3 contains 14 residues. This CDR3 reads CSVGTGGITDTQYF. CDR3 DNA sequence: TGCAGCGTGGGGACAGGGGGGATCACAGATACGCAGTATTTT.

In nucleotides, the CDR3 is TGTGCCAGCAGCCAAGACCAGCGGGAGACTTTAGATACGCAGTATTTT. Translating it yields CASSQDQRETLDTQYF. V and J are TRBV4-2 and TRBJ2-3; TRBD2 agrees at 8 bases. Looked up from germline, CDR1 is LGHNA and CDR2 is YNFKEQ. CDR3 size: 16 residues. J gave up 5 bases and V 0 bases, and 7 bases lay outside the gene matches.

The V and J genes are TRBV13 and TRBJ1-1; D is perhaps TRBD1 (6 bases). This CDR3 has 13 residues. The V end was cut by 4 bases, the J end by 3 bases, with 9 bases between. CDR1 is PRHDT and CDR2 is FYEKMQ in the germline V gene (reference sequence). CDR3 coding DNA: TGTGCCAGCAGCTCGGGGGGCGACACTGAAGCTTTCTTT. This codes for CASSSGGDTEAFF. The full variable domain, with the rest looked up from reference TRBV13 and TRBJ1-1, is AAGVIQSPRHLIKEKRETATLKCYPIPRHDTVYWYQQGPGQDPQFLISFYEKMQSDKGSIPDRFSAQQFSDYHSELNMSSLELGDSALYFCASSSGGDTEAFFGQGTRLTVV.

The chain carries TRBV20-1 and TRBJ1-2; TRBD1 aligns across 7 bases. In germline, CDR1 is DFQATT, CDR2 SNEGSKA (reference sequence). V gave up 8 bases and J gave up 6 bases; unmatched junction bases: 6. The CDR3 is 11 amino acids. CDR3 nucleotides: TGCAGTCAGGGGGAAGGGAATGGCTACACCTTC. Protein product: CSQGEGNGYTF.